This TCR beta chain was sequenced for a study of blood T cell repertoires in COVID-19. Study overall: Specimens from acute and convalescent COVID-19 originated in the United States, Italy and Spain.

Trimming pared 7 bases from V and 4 bases from J, leaving 12 bases between. CDR1 is LNHDA and CDR2 is SQIVND in the germline V gene (reference sequence). The CDR3 is made up of 13 amino acids. Original processing notes: Nucleated cell number was recorded as an estimate derived from reference gene primer amplification. TCRdb keeps only in-frame clones here, not all; method: immunoSEQ multiplex PCR. D and trimming come from the DNA, and the V and J calls and clone size come from that table. Among around 150,000 clones listed, approximately 84% were seen once. Recruitment covered about two dozen US areas and drew participants whose ages spanned roughly 18 to 89 years. Each participant's cohort was designated according to participant-reported clinical history.

This sequence was found in a woman between 50 and 59 years old with acute COVID-19. The material sequenced was PBMCs or T cells enriched from blood (not recorded which). The V gene is TRBV19, the J gene TRBJ2-3, with D perhaps matching TRBD1 (6 bases). For the CDR3, the DNA is TGTGCCAGTAATCAGGGGCGGGCAGATACGCAGTATTTT. Translating it yields CASNQGRADTQYF. The whole variable domain, remainder taken from reference TRBV19 and TRBJ2-3, is DGGITQSPKYLFRKEGQNVTLSCEQNLNHDAMYWYRQDPGQGLRLIYYSQIVNDFQKGDIAEGYSVSREKKESFPLTVTSAQKNPTAFYLCASNQGRADTQYFGPGTRLTVL.